The 6 T cell receptor beta chains reported below all come from one sample, sequenced in a study of pediatric ulcerative colitis. The assay was immunoSEQ multiplex PCR, and TCRdb's table has in-frame clones only and misses some. The repertoire holds 37,000 or so clones, with roughly 83% as singletons. Sequencing was performed on blood. The origin of the receptors is a girl aged 10-17 years with moderate ulcerative colitis.

The rearrangement links TRBV5-1 to TRBJ2-2; D possibly corresponds to TRBD2 (5 bases). Germline V gene data show CDR1 as SGHRS and CDR2 as YFSETQ. This CDR3 comprises 15 residues. V was trimmed by 4 bases and J by 4 bases, leaving 14 bases between them. The CDR3 reads CASSPVLVPTGELFF. CDR3 nucleotides: TGCGCCAGCAGCCCTGTACTAGTCCCCACCGGGGAGCTGTTTTTT.

The chain carries TRBV6-1 and TRBJ2-7; D is possibly TRBD1 (5 bases). Looked up from germline, CDR1 is MNHNS and CDR2 is SASEGT. This CDR3 has 15 residues. V gave up 5 bases and J gave up 1 base, with 15 bases separating them. The CDR3 loop reads CASSPAADSSYEQYF. The CDR3 DNA reads TGTGCCAGCAGTCCAGCCGCCGACAGTTCCTACGAGCAGTACTTC.

The chain is built from TRBV15 and TRBJ2-7, with 12 bases matching TRBD1. The germline V gene has CDR1 LNHNV and CDR2 YYDKDF (reference sequence). The CDR3 is made up of 16 amino acids. V trimming: 3 bases; J trimming: 5 bases; junction bases outside the gene matches: 8. The CDR3 region is CATSRGQGASPHEQYF. In DNA form, the CDR3 reads TGTGCCACCAGCAGGGGACAGGGGGCAAGTCCCCACGAGCAGTACTTC.

This clone has more than one count but fewer than ten. The chain couples TRBV4-1 to TRBJ1-3, with D unresolved. Deletions cut 0 bases from V and 2 bases from J, with 8 bases between. Germline CDR1 and CDR2: MGHRA and YSYEKL. The CDR3 consists of 15 residues. The CDR3 coding sequence is TGCGCCAGCAGCCAAGATTGGCAGACTGGAAACACCATATATTTT. Translating it yields CASSQDWQTGNTIYF.

V gene TRBV5-5 combines with J gene TRBJ2-7; D is unclear. CDR1 and CDR2 from the germline V gene are SGHKS and YYEKEE (reference sequence). This CDR3 region has 17 residues. V was trimmed by 0 bases and J by 0 bases, leaving 16 bases between them. In nucleotides, the CDR3 is TGTGCCAGCAGCTTGGCAGGTTTTGGCGGATACTCCTACGAGCAGTACTTC. Its translation: CASSLAGFGGYSYEQYF.

A single count supports this clone. The chain uses TRBV28 and TRBJ2-7, with TRBD1 matching 9 bases. This CDR3 has 15 residues. V shed 3 bases, J shed 2 bases, and the junction held 5 bases outside the gene matches. CDR1 and CDR2 (germline): MDHEN, SYDVKM. CDR3 bases: TGTGCCAGCAGTTTCGGGACAGGGCTTACCTACGAGCAGTACTTC. Encoded protein: CASSFGTGLTYEQYF.